Sequencing of this T cell receptor (beta chain) was carried out in a study of spatial heterogeneity in lung cancer (dated by TCRdb to about 2019). About the study as a whole: Beta-chain transcripts were consistently detected in greater numbers than alpha-chain transcripts, which likely reflects a higher abundance of beta-chain transcripts. At surgery, some 200 tumor regions, around 67 matched nontumor lung samples and 56 PBMC samples were TCR-sequenced for both alpha and beta chains. TCR alpha and beta repertoires were quantitatively compared across multiple tumor regions, matched nontumor lung and blood in non-small cell lung cancer. In the raw uncorrected reads, each unique combination of TCR and UMI appeared more than ten times on average. Nonsynonymous mutation counts, determined by whole-exome sequencing of tumor tissue, were related to TCR repertoire features. Summary of the overall study and its limitations: Additional single-cell paired TCR alpha and beta sequencing was considered necessary to confirm, at a functional level, the hypothesis that regional TCRs recognize regional mutations. Ubiquitous expanded tumor TCRs were detected in blood more often at tumor resection than at routine follow-up.

This clonotype showed up many times. No cognate antigen has been identified for it. The input lacks base qualities; no much larger clone sits a single base away. The sample's time point label is to be understood as: sample taken at primary tumor resection. For TCR sequencing, whole RNA was extracted from tumor and nontumor lung tissue, or from cryopreserved PBMC samples, and no cell sorting was done. The donors were 65 to 90 patients from the lung TRACERx cohort who had early-stage, untreated non-small cell lung cancer. A patient was chosen for TCR sequencing only when enough RNA was available from at least two tumor regions. Library method: 5' RACE. TCRdb lists the instrument as NextSeq 500. In the TCR library protocol, a unique molecular identifier was attached to each TCR cDNA molecule so that PCR and sequencing errors could be corrected. Concerning the study's data processing: TCR identification, UMI-based error correction and CDR3 extraction were all carried out with Decombinator tools. TCRs above a frequency of 2 per 1,000, corresponding to the top 1% of the tumor frequency distribution, were defined as expanded. Rényi diversity was computed with the R vegan package after subsampling each repertoire 100 times to 5,000 TCRs. To build CDR3 similarity networks, amino acid triplet string-kernel similarity was used, and CDR3s were connected when their pairwise similarity was above 0.82. Starting from the raw public reads, TCRdb applied fastp trimming at Q25, assembled clones with MiXCR and retained in-frame beta chains. All rows with the same CDR3 protein become a single entry with the most common DNA and genes. TCRdb assigned the V and J calls; the authors' analysis was not used. For this sample the table gives 12,000 to 15,000 distinct CDR3 sequences, of which more than 10% were detected only once. Roughly a third of the sample belongs to the ten largest clones.

There are 14 amino acids in the CDR3, from cysteine to phenylalanine inclusive. Of all the DNA, just the CDR3 is kept, 42 bases in frame from base 1. V is reduced by 4 bases and J by 0 bases, leaving a spacing of 7 bases between them. Sequences SGHTA (CDR1) and FQGNSA (CDR2) are obtained from the germline V gene. Sequencing used PBMCs, obtained at surgery. The chain links TRBV7-2 with TRBJ2-4, with no confidently assigned D gene. The sequence came from a female donor with early-stage non-small cell lung cancer. The CDR3 protein sequence reads: CASSSTVAKNIQYF. The DNA is TGTGCCAGCAGCTCGACGGTAGCCAAAAACATTCAGTACTTC.